The 16 T cell receptor beta chains below were found in one sample sequenced in a study of blood T cell repertoires in COVID-19. Assay used: immunoSEQ multiplex PCR; TCRdb lists only in-frame clones, some missing. This table holds over 200,000 clones, about 92% found once. Sequenced material: peripheral blood. The receptors shown here come from a man aged 30-40 years with acute or convalescent COVID-19.

The chain has TRBV6-8 and TRBJ1-6, with D maybe TRBD1 (5 bases). Per germline, CDR1 MNHGY and CDR2 SAAAGT. The CDR3 runs 16 residues. V lost 2 bases and J 9 bases, leaving 17 bases between the germline ends. This chain's CDR3 is CASSYRGRRGGSPLHF. The DNA of the CDR3 is TGTGCCAGCAGTTACAGGGGCAGGCGCGGCGGTTCACCCCTCCACTTT.

The gene calls are TRBV7-3 and TRBJ2-3; 8 bases fit TRBD2. The length of the CDR3 is 15 residues. V dropped 3 bases and J dropped 8; count of bases not matched to a gene: 10. Germline V CDR1 and CDR2: SGHTA, FQGTGA. CDR3 sequence: CASSFTGGAFSTQYF. CDR3 bases: TGTGCCAGCAGCTTCACCGGGGGGGCCTTTAGTACGCAGTATTTT.

V and J are TRBV28 and TRBJ1-4, with 9 bases identical to TRBD1. J lost 5 bases, V lost 4 bases, and 11 bases had no gene match. CDR3 length: 17 amino acids. Germline V CDR1 and CDR2: MDHEN, SYDVKM. The CDR3 protein is CASSSFRTGERNEKLFF. As DNA, the CDR3 is TGTGCCAGCAGTTCCTTCCGGACAGGGGAGCGAAATGAAAAACTGTTTTTT. Together with reference TRBV28 and TRBJ1-4, the CDR3 gives the full variable domain: DVKVTQSSRYLVKRTGEKVFLECVQDMDHENMFWYRQDPGLGLRLIYFSYDVKMKEKGDIPEGYSVSREKKERFSLILESASTNQTSMYLCASSSFRTGERNEKLFFGSGTQLSVL.

The chain links TRBV4-1 to TRBJ2-7; 11 nucleotides match TRBD1. This CDR3 has 19 amino acids. After removal of 4 bases from V and 3 bases from J, the junction contained 17 bases not matched to a gene. CDR1 is MGHRA, CDR2 YSYEKL, per germline. CDR3 in amino acids: CASSPPYERRTGGFYEQYF. The CDR3 nucleotides read TGCGCCAGCAGCCCACCCTACGAACGACGGACAGGGGGCTTCTACGAGCAGTACTTC.

This sequence joins TRBV19 and TRBJ1-2; 9 bases align to TRBD1. The CDR3 has 18 residues. Germline loops: CDR1 LNHDA, CDR2 SQIVND (reference sequence). Germline trimming cut 4 bases from V and 6 bases from J; bases unmatched to any gene: 18. As DNA, the CDR3 is TGTGCCAGTAGTAGAGAAAGACCGGGACAGGGAAGGACTGATGGCTACACCTTC. The encoded protein is CASSRERPGQGRTDGYTF.

The chain links TRBV18 to TRBJ1-5, with D possibly TRBD1 on 6 matching bases. With 6 bases removed from V and 2 bases from J, the gap between germline ends came to 11 bases. Germline V CDR1 and CDR2: KGHSH, LQKENI. There are 14 residues in the CDR3. The CDR3 bases are TGTGCCAGCTCCCTACAGGGCGGCAATCAGCCCCAGCATTTT. Its translation is CASSLQGGNQPQHF.

J is TRBJ2-7 and V is TRBV5-1, with D possibly being TRBD1 (6 bases). Looked up from germline, CDR1 is SGHRS and CDR2 is YFSETQ. This CDR3 is 15 amino acids long. Trimming took 4 bases from V and 6 from J, leaving 20 bases between them. In DNA, the CDR3 is TGCGCCAGCAGCGGTACCGGACAGCCCCTTGGCGAGCAGTACTTC. Protein sequence: CASSGTGQPLGEQYF.

This clone occurred a few times. This chain connects TRBV5-1 to TRBJ2-2, with TRBD1 matching over 9 bases. This CDR3 contains 19 residues. Per germline, CDR1 SGHRS and CDR2 YFSETQ. Losses at the gene ends were 4 bases for V and 2 bases for J; bases not matched to a gene: 15. The CDR3 loop reads CASSIYNRGPYLNTGELFF. DNA of the CDR3: TGCGCCAGCAGCATATATAACAGGGGGCCTTACCTAAACACCGGGGAGCTGTTTTTT.

The chain employs TRBV6-5 and TRBJ2-5, with D maybe TRBD2 (5 bases). The germline CDR1 and CDR2 sequences are MNHEY and SVGAGI. V shed 3 bases and J shed 5 bases, with 16 bases lying between them. The CDR3 covers 15 residues. CDR3 protein: CASSYTFRTYETQYF. The CDR3 DNA reads TGTGCCAGCAGTTATACCTTCCGGACTTACGAGACCCAGTACTTC.

The chain recombines TRBV3-1 (or the pseudogene TRBV3-2) with TRBJ2-2; D possibly corresponds to TRBD1 (6 bases). The V and J ends lost 8 bases and 6 bases respectively, with 13 bases between them. Germline V lookup: CDR1 LGHDT, CDR2 YNNKEL (reference sequence). The CDR3 length is 13 residues. CDR3: CASGKQGSGELFF. The CDR3 DNA is TGTGCCAGCGGAAAACAGGGATCCGGGGAGCTGTTTTTT.

The genes are TRBV5-1 and TRBJ2-7; 9 positions agree with TRBD1. CDR1 SGHRS and CDR2 YFSETQ come from the germline V gene. Trimming removed 0 bases from V and 4 bases from J; junction bases left unmatched: 8. The CDR3 has 16 residues. In nucleotides, the CDR3 is TGCGCCAGCAGCTTGGCCTCCGGACAGGGGAGGTACGAGCAGTACTTC. This translates into CASSLASGQGRYEQYF.

This clone was recorded a few times. The chain recombines TRBV6-5 with TRBJ1-6; the match to TRBD1 covers 7 bases. After removal of 6 bases from V and 7 bases from J, the junction contained 3 bases not matched to a gene. CDR1 and CDR2 from the germline V gene are MNHEY and SVGAGI. This CDR3 has 13 amino acids. Here the CDR3 reads CASSQGGNSPLHF. DNA for the CDR3: TGTGCCAGCAGCCAGGGGGGAAATTCACCCCTCCACTTT.

V and J are TRBV5-5 and TRBJ2-2, with a weak D call TRBD2 (7 bases). Germline assignment: CDR1 SGHKS and CDR2 YYEKEE (reference sequence). CDR3 length: 16 amino acids. Trimming cost V 2 bases and J 5 bases, with 16 bases left between them. CDR3 region: CASSFPGGSSTGELFF. CDR3 DNA sequence: TGTGCCAGCAGCTTCCCGGGGGGCTCATCAACCGGGGAGCTGTTTTTT.

This clone is a singleton in its sample. V and J are TRBV7-8 and TRBJ2-7; the D gene is possibly TRBD2 (5 bases). Germline loops: CDR1 SGHVS, CDR2 FQNEAQ. V lost 4 bases and J 3 bases, leaving 13 bases between the germline ends. The CDR3 loop spans 14 amino acids. The CDR3 region is CASSSDGRGYEQYF. The CDR3 DNA sequence: TGTGCCAGCAGCTCCGATGGTCGGGGCTACGAGCAGTACTTC. Full variable domain (rest looked up from reference TRBV7-8 and TRBJ2-7): GAGVSQSPRYKVAKRGQDVALRCDPISGHVSLFWYQQALGQGPEFLTYFQNEAQLDKSGLPSDRFFAERPEGSVSTLKIQRTQQEDSAVYLCASSSDGRGYEQYFGPGTRLTVT.

The chain links TRBV28 to TRBJ1-5, with D possibly TRBD1 on 6 matching bases. Germline lookup yields CDR1 MDHEN and CDR2 SYDVKM. The CDR3 has 14 residues. Deletions cut 6 bases from V and 8 bases from J, with 17 bases between. CDR3 sequence: CASRRPGGGKPQHF. The CDR3 region has the DNA TGTGCCAGCAGACGACCGGGGGGCGGGAAGCCCCAGCATTTT. The variable domain in full, with the rest retrieved from reference TRBV28 and TRBJ1-5, is DVKVTQSSRYLVKRTGEKVFLECVQDMDHENMFWYRQDPGLGLRLIYFSYDVKMKEKGDIPEGYSVSREKKERFSLILESASTNQTSMYLCASRRPGGGKPQHFGDGTRLSIL.

This clone was found once. V and J are TRBV7-9 and TRBJ1-2, with TRBD1 as a possible D gene (5 bases). The CDR3 extends over 15 amino acids. CDR1 SEHNR and CDR2 FQNEAQ come from the germline V gene (reference sequence). V dropped 7 bases and J dropped 6 bases, with 21 bases sitting between them. CDR3 region: CASKKAATAKNGYTF. In DNA form, the CDR3 reads TGTGCCAGCAAAAAAGCGGCGACAGCGAAAAATGGCTACACCTTC.